The present T cell receptor (beta chain) was sequenced within a study of T-cell reconstitution after alpha-beta-depleted transplantation in children. Library preparation (for TCRbeta) was performed with unique molecular identifiers. A single record per CDR3 protein comes from TCRdb applying MiXCR to the PCR reads. Of about 600,000 distinct CDR3 sequences listed, under 25% were seen once; the top ten hold roughly 15%. This clonotype was picked up many times. Its antigen is as yet unknown. Regarding the study as a whole: After transplant, at about two months, alpha-beta T cells were reportedly derived from several hundred expanded graft clones. When one year had passed after transplant, most T-cell counts and diversity came from newly produced T cells.

The sequencing here drew on PBMCs, mostly from graft donor cells, taken 360 days after TCRalphabeta/CD19-depleted stem cell transplant. This TCR was recovered from a boy younger than two who had a stem cell transplant for acute myeloid leukemia, so the T cells may come from the graft donor.

The CDR3 DNA reads as TGTGCCAGCAGTCTCGCCCCTCTGTACGAGCAGTACTTC. Encoded protein: CASSLAPLYEQYF. V usage is TRBV12-3 or TRBV12-4 and J usage is TRBJ2-7; D not certain. Trimming removed 5 bases from V and 4 bases from J, with 12 bases in between. The CDR3 consists of 13 residues.